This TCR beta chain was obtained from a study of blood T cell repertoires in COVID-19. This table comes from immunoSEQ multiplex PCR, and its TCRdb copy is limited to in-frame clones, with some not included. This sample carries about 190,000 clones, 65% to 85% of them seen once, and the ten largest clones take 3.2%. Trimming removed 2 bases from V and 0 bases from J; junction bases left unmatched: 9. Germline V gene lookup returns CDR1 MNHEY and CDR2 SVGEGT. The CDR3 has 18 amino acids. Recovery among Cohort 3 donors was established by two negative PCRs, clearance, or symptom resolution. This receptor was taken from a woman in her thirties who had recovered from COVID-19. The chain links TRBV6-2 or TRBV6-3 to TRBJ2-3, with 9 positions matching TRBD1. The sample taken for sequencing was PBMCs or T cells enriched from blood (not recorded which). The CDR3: CASSYHSRDRVSTDTQYF. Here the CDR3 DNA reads TGTGCCAGCAGTTACCACTCGCGGGACAGGGTTAGCACAGATACGCAGTATTTT.